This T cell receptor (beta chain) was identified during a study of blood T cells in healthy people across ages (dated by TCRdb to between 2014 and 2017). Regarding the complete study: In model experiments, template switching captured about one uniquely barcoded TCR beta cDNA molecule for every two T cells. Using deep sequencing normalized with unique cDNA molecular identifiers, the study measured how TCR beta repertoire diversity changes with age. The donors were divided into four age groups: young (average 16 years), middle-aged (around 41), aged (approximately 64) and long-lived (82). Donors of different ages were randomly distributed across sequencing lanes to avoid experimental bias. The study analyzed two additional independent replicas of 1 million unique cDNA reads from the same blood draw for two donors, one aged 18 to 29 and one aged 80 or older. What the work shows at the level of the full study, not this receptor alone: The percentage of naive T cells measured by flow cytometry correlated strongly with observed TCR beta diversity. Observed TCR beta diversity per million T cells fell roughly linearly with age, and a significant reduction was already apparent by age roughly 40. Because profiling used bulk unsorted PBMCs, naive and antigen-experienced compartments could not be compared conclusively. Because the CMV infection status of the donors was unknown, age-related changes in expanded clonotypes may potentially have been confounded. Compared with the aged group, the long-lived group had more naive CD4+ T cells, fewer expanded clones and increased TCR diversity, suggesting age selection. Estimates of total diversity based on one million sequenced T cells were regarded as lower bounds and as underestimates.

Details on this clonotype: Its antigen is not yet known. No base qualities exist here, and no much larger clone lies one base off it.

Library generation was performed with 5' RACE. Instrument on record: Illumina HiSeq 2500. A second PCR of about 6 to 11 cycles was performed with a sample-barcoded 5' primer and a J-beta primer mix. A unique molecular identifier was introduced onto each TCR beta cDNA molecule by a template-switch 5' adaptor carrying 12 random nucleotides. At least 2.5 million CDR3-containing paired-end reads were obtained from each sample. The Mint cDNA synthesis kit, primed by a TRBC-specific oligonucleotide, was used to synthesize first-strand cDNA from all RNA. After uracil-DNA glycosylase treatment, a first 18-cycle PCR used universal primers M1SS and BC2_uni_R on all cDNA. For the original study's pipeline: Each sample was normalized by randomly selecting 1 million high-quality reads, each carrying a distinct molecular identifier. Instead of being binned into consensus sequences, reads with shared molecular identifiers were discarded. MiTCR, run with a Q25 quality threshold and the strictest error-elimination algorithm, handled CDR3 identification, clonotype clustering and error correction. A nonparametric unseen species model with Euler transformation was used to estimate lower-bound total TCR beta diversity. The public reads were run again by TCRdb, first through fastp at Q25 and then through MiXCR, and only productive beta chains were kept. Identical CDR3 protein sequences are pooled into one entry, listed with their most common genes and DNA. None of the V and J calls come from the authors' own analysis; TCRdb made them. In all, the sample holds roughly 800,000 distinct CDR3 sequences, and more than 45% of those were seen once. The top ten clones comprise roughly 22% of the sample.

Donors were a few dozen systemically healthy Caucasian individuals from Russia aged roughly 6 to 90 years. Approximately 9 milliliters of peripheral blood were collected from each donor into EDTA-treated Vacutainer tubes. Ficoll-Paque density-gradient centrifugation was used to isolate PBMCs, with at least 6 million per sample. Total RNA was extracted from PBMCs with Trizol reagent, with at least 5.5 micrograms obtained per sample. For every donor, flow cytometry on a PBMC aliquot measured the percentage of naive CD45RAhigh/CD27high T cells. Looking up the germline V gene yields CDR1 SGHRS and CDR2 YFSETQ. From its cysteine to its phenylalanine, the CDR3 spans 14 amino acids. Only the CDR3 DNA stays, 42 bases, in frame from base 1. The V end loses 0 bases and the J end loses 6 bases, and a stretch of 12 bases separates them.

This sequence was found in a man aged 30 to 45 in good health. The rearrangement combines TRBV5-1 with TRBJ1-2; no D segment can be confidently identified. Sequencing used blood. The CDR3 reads CASSLEGREDGYTF. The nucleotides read TGCGCCAGCAGCTTGGAAGGGAGGGAGGATGGCTACACCTTC.